A single sample gave rise to the 10 T cell receptor beta chains below, sequenced in a study of cytomegalovirus exposure and HLA in healthy donors. Produced via immunoSEQ multiplex PCR; TCRdb's table is partial and in-frame only. The sample includes about 88,000 clones, approximately 81% seen only once; the top ten take about 12%. What was sequenced was PBMCs. The receptors originated from a woman aged 18-30 years in good health and CMV-seropositive.

The V and J genes are TRBV28 and TRBJ1-2; 7 bases are a match to TRBD1. V lost 4 bases to trimming and J lost 4 bases; unmatched junction nucleotides: 6. Germline V gene lookup returns CDR1 MDHEN and CDR2 SYDVKM. This CDR3 is built from 14 residues. CDR3 nucleotides: TGTGCCAGCAGTTCACTACAGGGGACCTATGGCTACACCTTC. Encoded protein: CASSSLQGTYGYTF.

The CDR3 sequence: CASAQILGTGRQPQHF. The CDR3 DNA sequence: TGTGCCAGTGCCCAAATTTTAGGGACAGGGCGCCAGCCCCAGCATTTT. The V gene is TRBV19, the J gene TRBJ1-5; 9 nucleotides agree with TRBD1. This CDR3 spans 16 amino acids. V lost 8 bases and J lost 7; bases outside the gene matches: 15. From germline, CDR1 is LNHDA and CDR2 SQIVND (reference sequence).

This chain uses TRBV4-1 with TRBJ1-2, with 8 nucleotides matching TRBD1. Germline CDR1 and CDR2: MGHRA and YSYEKL. V shed 7 bases, J shed 3 bases, and the junction held 10 bases outside the gene matches. CDR3 length: 15 residues. The DNA of the CDR3 is TGCGCCAGCACTCGGCGGGGACAGGCTCACTATGGCTACACCTTC. Its protein is CASTRRGQAHYGYTF.

This clone was counted between two and nine times. The CDR3 sequence is CAITTDREITEAFF. Written as DNA, the CDR3 is TGTGCCATCACCACGGACAGAGAAATCACTGAAGCTTTCTTT. V is TRBV10-3 and J is TRBJ1-1; D is possibly TRBD1 (6 bases). The CDR3 spans 14 residues. Germline V gene data show CDR1 as ENHRY and CDR2 as SYGVKD. The V end lost 7 bases, the J end lost 4 bases, and 16 bases lay between the germline ends.

Here the CDR3 reads CASRGQGSTEAFF. The CDR3 nucleotides read TGTGCCAGCAGGGGACAGGGGAGCACTGAAGCTTTCTTT. The chain joins TRBV28 to TRBJ1-1, with 10 bases fitting TRBD1. The CDR3 spans 13 residues. Trimming removed 6 bases from V and 4 bases from J; junction bases left unmatched: 2. Germline loops: CDR1 MDHEN, CDR2 SYDVKM.

The chain couples TRBV5-4 to TRBJ2-5; a weak D match, TRBD1 (5 bases). Trimming removed 4 bases from V and 0 bases from J, with 7 bases in between. The germline CDR1 and CDR2 sequences are SGHNT and YYREEE (reference sequence). CDR3 length equals 13 residues. The CDR3 reads CASSQTDQETQYF. CDR3 sequence (DNA): TGTGCCAGCAGCCAGACAGACCAAGAGACCCAGTACTTC.

This clone was detected only once. The V gene is TRBV6-5, the J gene TRBJ2-5; D perhaps matches TRBD1 (6 bases). Germline V gives CDR1 MNHEY, CDR2 SVGAGI. The V gene lost 0 bases and the J gene lost 1 base, with 9 bases spanning the gap. The CDR3 consists of 15 residues. In DNA form, the CDR3 reads TGTGCCAGCAGTTACTCGACGACAGGCCAAGAGACCCAGTACTTC. This gives the protein CASSYSTTGQETQYF.

This chain connects TRBV7-2 to TRBJ2-1, with TRBD2 identical over 11 bases. CDR3 length: 15 residues. Trimming removed 5 bases from V and 6 bases from J; junction bases left unmatched: 6. CDR1 is SGHTA and CDR2 is FQGNSA in the germline V gene. CDR3 coding DNA: TGTGCCAGCAGCGTAACTAGCGGGGGAGTCAATGAGCAGTTCTTC. Translated: CASSVTSGGVNEQFF. Full variable domain (rest looked up from reference TRBV7-2 and TRBJ2-1): GAGVSQSPSNKVTEKGKDVELRCDPISGHTALYWYRQSLGQGLEFLIYFQGNSAPDKSGLPSDRFSAERTGGSVSTLTIQRTQQEDSAVYLCASSVTSGGVNEQFFGPGTRLTVL.

The chain joins TRBV5-1 to TRBJ1-6; 7 bases are a match to TRBD1. V dropped 5 bases and J dropped 7; count of bases not matched to a gene: 9. This CDR3 comprises 15 residues. Per germline, CDR1 SGHRS and CDR2 YFSETQ. The CDR3, as DNA: TGCGCCAGCAGAATCGAACAGGGGAAAAATTCACCCCTCCACTTT. It is translated as CASRIEQGKNSPLHF.

This chain uses TRBV14 with TRBJ1-2, with a possible D match to TRBD1 (5 bases). The V end was cut by 3 bases, the J end by 4 bases, with 6 bases between. The CDR3 is made up of 12 amino acids. Looked up from germline, CDR1 is SGHDN and CDR2 is FVKESK. CDR3 nucleotides: TGTGCCAGCAGCCAGGGGGGCTATGGCTACACCTTC. It translates to CASSQGGYGYTF.